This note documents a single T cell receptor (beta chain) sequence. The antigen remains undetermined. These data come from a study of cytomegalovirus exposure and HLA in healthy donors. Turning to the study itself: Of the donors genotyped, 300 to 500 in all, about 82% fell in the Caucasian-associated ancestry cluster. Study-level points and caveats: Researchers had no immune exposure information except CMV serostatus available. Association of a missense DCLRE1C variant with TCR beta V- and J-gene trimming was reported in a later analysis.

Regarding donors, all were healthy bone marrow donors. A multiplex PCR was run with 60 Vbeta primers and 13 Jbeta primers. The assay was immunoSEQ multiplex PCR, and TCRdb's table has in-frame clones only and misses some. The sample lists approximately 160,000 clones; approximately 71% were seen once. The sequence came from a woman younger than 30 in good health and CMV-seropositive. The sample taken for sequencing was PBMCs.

CDR3 sequence reads: CATSGTGNSGANVLTF. CDR3 bases: TGTGCCACCAGCGGGACAGGAAATTCTGGGGCCAACGTCCTGACTTTC. The rearrangement joins TRBV15 to TRBJ2-6; the match to TRBD1 covers 8 bases. Losses at the gene ends were 5 bases for V and 1 base for J; bases not matched to a gene: 4. The CDR3 has 16 amino acids. Germline V gives CDR1 LNHNV, CDR2 YYDKDF (reference sequence).